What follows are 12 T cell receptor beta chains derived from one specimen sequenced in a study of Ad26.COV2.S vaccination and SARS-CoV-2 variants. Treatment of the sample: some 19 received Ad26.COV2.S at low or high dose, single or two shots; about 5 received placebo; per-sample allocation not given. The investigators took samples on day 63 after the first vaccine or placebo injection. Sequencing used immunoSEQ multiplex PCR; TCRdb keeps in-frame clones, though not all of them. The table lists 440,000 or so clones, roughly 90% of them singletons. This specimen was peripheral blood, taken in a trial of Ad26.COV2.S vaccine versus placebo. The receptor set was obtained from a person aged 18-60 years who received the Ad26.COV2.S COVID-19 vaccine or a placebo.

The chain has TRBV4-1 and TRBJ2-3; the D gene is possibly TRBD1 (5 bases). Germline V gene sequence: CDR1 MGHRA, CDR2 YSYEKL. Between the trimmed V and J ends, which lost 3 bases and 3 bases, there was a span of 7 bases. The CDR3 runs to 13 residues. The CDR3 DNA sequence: TGCGCCAGCAGCCAGGCAGGGACAGATACGCAGTATTTT. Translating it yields CASSQAGTDTQYF.

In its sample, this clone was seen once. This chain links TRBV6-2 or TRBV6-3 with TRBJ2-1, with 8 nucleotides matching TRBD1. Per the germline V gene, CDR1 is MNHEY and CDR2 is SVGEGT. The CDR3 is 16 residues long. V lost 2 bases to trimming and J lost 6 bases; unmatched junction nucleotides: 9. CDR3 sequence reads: CASSYLRDRLLNEQFF. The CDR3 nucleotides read TGTGCCAGCAGTTACCTGCGGGACAGGTTACTCAATGAGCAGTTCTTC.

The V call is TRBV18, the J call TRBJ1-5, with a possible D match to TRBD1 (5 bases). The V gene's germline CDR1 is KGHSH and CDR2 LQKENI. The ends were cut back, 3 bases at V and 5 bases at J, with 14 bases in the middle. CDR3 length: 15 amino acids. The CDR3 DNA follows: TGTGCCAGCTCACCGGGTCTAACGGGGCATCAGCCCCAGCATTTT. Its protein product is CASSPGLTGHQPQHF.

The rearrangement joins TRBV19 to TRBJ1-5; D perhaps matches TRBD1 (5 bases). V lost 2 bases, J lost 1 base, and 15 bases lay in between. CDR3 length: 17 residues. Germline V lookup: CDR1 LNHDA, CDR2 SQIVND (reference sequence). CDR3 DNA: TGTGCCAGTAGTATACCCCCGGGGGTTTGGAGCAATCAGCCCCAGCATTTT. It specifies CASSIPPGVWSNQPQHF.

The CDR3 DNA sequence: TGTGCCAGCAGCTTAGACTTGGCGGGCCCAAACGAGGATGAGCAGTTCTTC. Its translation is CASSLDLAGPNEDEQFF. The gene calls are TRBV7-9 and TRBJ2-1; tentative D call: TRBD2 (5 bases). The V end lost 1 base, the J end lost 8 bases, and 21 bases lay between the germline ends. CDR3 length: 17 residues. Per the germline V gene, CDR1 is SEHNR and CDR2 is FQNEAQ (reference sequence). Drawing the rest from reference TRBV7-9 and TRBJ2-1, the complete variable domain is DTGVSQNPRHKITKRGQNVTFRCDPISEHNRLYWYRQTLGQGPEFLTYFQNEAQLEKSRLLSDRFSAERPKGSFSTLEIQRTEQGDSAMYLCASSLDLAGPNEDEQFFGPGTRLTVL.

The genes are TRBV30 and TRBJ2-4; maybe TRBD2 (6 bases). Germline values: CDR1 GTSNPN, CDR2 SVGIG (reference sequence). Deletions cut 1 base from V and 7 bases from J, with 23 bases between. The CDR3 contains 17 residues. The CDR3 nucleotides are TGTGCCTGGAGTGACTCTGTATTCTTGACTAGGAGGAACATTCAGTACTTC. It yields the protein CAWSDSVFLTRRNIQYF.

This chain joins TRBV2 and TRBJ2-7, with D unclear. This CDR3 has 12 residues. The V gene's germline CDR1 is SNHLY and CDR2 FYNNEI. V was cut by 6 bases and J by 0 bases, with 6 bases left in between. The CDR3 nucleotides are TGTGCCAGCAGGATCGACTCCTACGAGCAGTACTTC. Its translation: CASRIDSYEQYF.

CDR3 sequence reads: CASSFQGSTDTQYF. The CDR3 coding sequence is TGTGCCAGCAGCTTCCAGGGGAGCACAGATACGCAGTATTTT. The chain has TRBV11-2 and TRBJ2-3, with TRBD1 as a possible D gene (6 bases). CDR3 length equals 14 residues. Germline loops: CDR1 SGHAT, CDR2 FQNNGV. Trimming took off 3 bases at V and 0 bases at J, with 7 bases between the two ends. The full variable domain, rest sourced from reference TRBV11-2 and TRBJ2-3, is EAGVAQSPRYKIIEKRQSVAFWCNPISGHATLYWYQQILGQGPKLLIQFQNNGVVDDSQLPKDRFSAERLKGVDSTLKIQPAKLEDSAVYLCASSFQGSTDTQYFGPGTRLTVL.

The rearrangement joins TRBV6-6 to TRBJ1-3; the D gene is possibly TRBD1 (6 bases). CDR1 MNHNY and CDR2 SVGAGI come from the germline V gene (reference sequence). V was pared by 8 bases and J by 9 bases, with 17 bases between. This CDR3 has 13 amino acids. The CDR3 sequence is CASLQGTASTIYF. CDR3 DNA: TGTGCCAGCCTGCAGGGGACCGCGAGCACCATATATTTT.

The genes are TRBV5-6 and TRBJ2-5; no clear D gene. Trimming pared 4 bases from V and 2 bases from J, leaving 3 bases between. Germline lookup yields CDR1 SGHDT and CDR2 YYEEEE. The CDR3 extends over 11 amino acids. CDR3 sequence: CASSKQETQYF. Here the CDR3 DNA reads TGTGCCAGCAGCAAACAAGAGACCCAGTACTTC.

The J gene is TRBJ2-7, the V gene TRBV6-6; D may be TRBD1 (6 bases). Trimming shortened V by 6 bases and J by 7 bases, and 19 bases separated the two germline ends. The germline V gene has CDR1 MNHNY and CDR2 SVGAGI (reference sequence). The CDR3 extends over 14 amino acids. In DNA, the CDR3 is TGTGCCAGCAGGGTGACAGGCCGGAATGCGGAGCAGTACTTC. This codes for CASRVTGRNAEQYF.

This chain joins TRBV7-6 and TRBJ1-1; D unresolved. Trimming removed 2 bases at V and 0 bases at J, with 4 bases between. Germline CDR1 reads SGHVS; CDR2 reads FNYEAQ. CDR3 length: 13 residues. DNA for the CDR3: TGTGCCAGCAGCTTAATGTTGAACACTGAAGCTTTCTTT. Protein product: CASSLMLNTEAFF. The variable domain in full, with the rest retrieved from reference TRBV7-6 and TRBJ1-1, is GAGVSQSPRYKVTKRGQDVALRCDPISGHVSLYWYRQALGQGPEFLTYFNYEAQQDKSGLPNDRFSAERPEGSISTLTIQRTEQRDSAMYRCASSLMLNTEAFFGQGTRLTVV.